Below are 7 T cell receptor beta chains sequenced from a single sample in a study of shared clonotypes between healthy human individuals. Repertoires were generated with immunoSEQ multiplex PCR, while TCRdb's copy carries only in-frame clones and drops some. Seen here are 600,000 to 800,000 clones, around 77% observed once, and the top ten hold more than 1.5%. Source material: memory CD4+ T cells sorted from blood. The subset was: CD45RA-negative fraction. The origin of the receptors is a woman aged 25 to 45 in good health.

This rearrangement joins TRBV11-2 to TRBJ2-2; TRBD2 aligns across 12 bases. The CDR3 length is 15 residues. V lost 4 bases and J lost 5; bases outside the gene matches: 2. The germline V gene encodes CDR1 SGHAT and CDR2 FQNNGV. The CDR3 region is CASSSTSGGTGELFF. The DNA for the CDR3 is TGTGCCAGCAGCTCCACTAGCGGGGGGACCGGGGAGCTGTTTTTT.

This clone was seen more than once but under ten times. The V and J genes are TRBV27 and TRBJ1-5, with 8 bases lining up with TRBD1. V trimming: 5 bases; J trimming: 6 bases; junction bases outside the gene matches: 9. The CDR3 has 15 amino acids. CDR1 MNHEY and CDR2 SMNVEV come from the germline V gene (reference sequence). The CDR3 region has the DNA TGTGCCAGCAGTCCGCAGACAGGGGTTGTTCAGCCCCAGCATTTT. Translating gives CASSPQTGVVQPQHF.

This clone was observed a few times. The chain combines TRBV5-4 with TRBJ2-3, with D hard to call. CDR1 SGHNT and CDR2 YYREEE come from the germline V gene (reference sequence). This CDR3 comprises 13 residues. V was cut by 1 base and J by 3 bases, with 6 bases left in between. CDR3 nucleotides: TGTGCCAGCAGCTTGTTTCGTACAGATACGCAGTATTTT. Protein: CASSLFRTDTQYF.

The chain is built from TRBV6-1 and TRBJ2-7; D possibly corresponds to TRBD2 (7 bases). The CDR3 spans 13 residues. CDR1 is MNHNS, CDR2 SASEGT, per germline. Deletions cut 8 bases from V and 5 bases from J, with 16 bases between. CDR3 bases: TGTGCCAGCCTAGGCGGGGGCTACCACGAGCAGTACTTC. As protein: CASLGGGYHEQYF.

The gene calls are TRBV27 and TRBJ2-2; 8 bases are a match to TRBD2. The CDR3 runs to 17 residues. J lost 2 bases, V lost 5 bases, and 10 bases had no gene match. Germline V lookup: CDR1 MNHEY, CDR2 SMNVEV (reference sequence). The CDR3 sequence: CASSTGGLAGNTGELFF. CDR3 nucleotides: TGTGCCAGCAGTACCGGAGGGCTAGCGGGTAACACCGGGGAGCTGTTTTTT.

This clone was seen a single time. V and J are TRBV7-8 and TRBJ2-1; TRBD2 might be the D (6 bases). Trimming removed 1 base at V and 8 bases at J, with 12 bases between. The V gene's germline CDR1 is SGHVS and CDR2 FQNEAQ. The CDR3 extends over 14 amino acids. This chain's CDR3 is CASSLGPSEDEQFF. CDR3 nucleotide sequence: TGTGCCAGCAGCTTAGGCCCTAGCGAGGATGAGCAGTTCTTC.

Points on this clone: Different DNA sequences within this sample yield the same CDR3. The rearrangement links TRBV9 to TRBJ1-1, with D unclear. The V end lost 0 bases, the J end lost 5 bases, and 11 bases lay between the germline ends. Germline V gives CDR1 SGDLS, CDR2 YYNGEE. This CDR3 spans 14 amino acids. For the CDR3, the DNA is TGTGCCAGCAGCGTAGCGGGTAGGAGTACTGAAGCTTTCTTT. It specifies CASSVAGRSTEAFF.